The 22 T cell receptor beta chains presented below share a single source sample, sequenced in a study of shared clonotypes between healthy human individuals. Generated by immunoSEQ multiplex PCR, the TCRdb table keeps only in-frame clones and is missing some. In the table there are 2.5 million or so clones, roughly nine tenths of which are singletons. The source material was naive CD4+ T cells sorted from blood. Subset specified: CD45RA+ positively selected. All receptors come from a man aged 18-30 years in good health.

The chain combines TRBV15 with TRBJ2-6, with D possibly TRBD2 on 6 matching bases. V was trimmed by 5 bases and J by 3 bases, leaving 8 bases between them. Germline CDR1 is LNHNV and CDR2 is YYDKDF (reference sequence). CDR3 length: 14 amino acids. This CDR3 is CATSPGGGANVLTF. DNA of the CDR3: TGTGCCACCAGCCCCGGGGGTGGGGCCAACGTCCTGACTTTC.

The V call is TRBV19, the J call TRBJ1-2; 8 bases are shared with TRBD1. The CDR3 has 13 residues. Looked up from germline, CDR1 is LNHDA and CDR2 is SQIVND (reference sequence). Unmatched junction bases numbered 5, after V lost 6 bases and J lost 5 bases. The CDR3 nucleotides are TGTGCCAGTAGACCGGGACAGGTTTATGGCTACACCTTC. Its protein product is CASRPGQVYGYTF.

The V and J genes are TRBV7-2 and TRBJ1-6, with D hard to call. This CDR3 contains 14 residues. CDR1 SGHTA and CDR2 FQGNSA come from the germline V gene. V was cut by 3 bases and J by 9 bases, with 12 bases left in between. The CDR3 nucleotides read TGTGCCAGCAGCTTGGACGGCGTGGGTTCACCCCTCCACTTT. Translated: CASSLDGVGSPLHF.

On this clone itself: The same CDR3 arises from other DNA sequences in this sample as well. The chain couples TRBV6-5 to TRBJ2-5; D is possibly TRBD2 (6 bases). CDR1 is MNHEY, CDR2 SVGAGI, per germline. The CDR3 consists of 13 residues. Trimming removed 4 bases from V and 5 bases from J, with 11 bases in between. The CDR3 DNA reads as TGTGCCAGCAGTTCGGGGGTACCCGAGACCCAGTACTTC. Protein product: CASSSGVPETQYF.

The J gene is TRBJ1-3, the V gene TRBV7-2; a weak D match, TRBD1 (5 bases). This CDR3 region has 14 residues. The germline V and J ends were trimmed by 5 bases and 0 bases, with 8 bases remaining between them. Germline CDR1 and CDR2: SGHTA and FQGNSA. The CDR3 coding sequence is TGTGCCAGCAGCCCCGGGACCTCTGGAAACACCATATATTTT. This translates into CASSPGTSGNTIYF.

The chain recombines TRBV5-4 with TRBJ2-4, with TRBD1 matching over 8 bases. J was trimmed by 9 bases and V by 4 bases; bases with no gene match: 9. The CDR3 sequence is 14 residues long. Germline loops: CDR1 SGHNT, CDR2 YYREEE (reference sequence). CDR3 coding DNA: TGTGCCAGCAGCCCGGGACAGGTGATTGGCATTCAGTACTTC. This translates into CASSPGQVIGIQYF.

The V call is TRBV10-1, the J call TRBJ1-1; a weak D match, TRBD1 (6 bases). The CDR3 is made up of 14 amino acids. Trimming took 9 bases from V and 3 from J, leaving 17 bases between them. Germline CDR1 is WNHNN and CDR2 is SYGVQD (reference sequence). For the CDR3, the DNA is TGCGCCAGTTCGCAGGGGTTGAGAGACACTGAAGCTTTCTTT. Amino acid sequence: CASSQGLRDTEAFF.

The chain couples TRBV2 to TRBJ2-5, with a tentative D call TRBD2 (5 bases). The CDR3 is 16 amino acids. CDR1 and CDR2 (germline): SNHLY, FYNNEI. V was cut by 4 bases and J by 7 bases, with 22 bases left in between. The CDR3 loop reads CASSGLEGLLGGTQYF. The CDR3, as DNA: TGTGCCAGCAGTGGATTAGAGGGTTTGCTCGGAGGGACCCAGTACTTC.

The table lists this clone with a few counts. This chain links TRBV7-2 with TRBJ2-1; TRBD2 matches at 13 bases. V lost 1 base and J lost 0; bases outside the gene matches: 0. Germline values: CDR1 SGHTA, CDR2 FQGNSA. The CDR3 covers 17 residues. The CDR3 DNA follows: TGTGCCAGCAGCTTAGGGACTAGCGGGAGCTCCTACAATGAGCAGTTCTTC. It codes for CASSLGTSGSSYNEQFF.

The chain has TRBV5-1 and TRBJ1-5, with 9 bases lining up with TRBD1. V was clipped by 5 bases and J by 1 base; unmatched bases: 4. The CDR3 loop spans 15 amino acids. Germline assignment: CDR1 SGHRS and CDR2 YFSETQ. The CDR3 here is CASRAGTGSNQPQHF. CDR3 nucleotides: TGCGCCAGCAGGGCCGGGACAGGGAGCAATCAGCCCCAGCATTTT.

This clone came up a few times. The rearrangement joins TRBV4-1 to TRBJ1-6, with D maybe TRBD1 (5 bases). V shed 0 bases and J shed 7 bases, with 10 bases lying between them. Germline V CDR1 and CDR2: MGHRA, YSYEKL. The CDR3 runs 15 residues. CDR3: CASSQDRGENSPLHF. Written as DNA, the CDR3 is TGCGCCAGCAGCCAAGATAGGGGCGAAAATTCACCCCTCCACTTT.

This chain links TRBV5-8 with TRBJ2-7; D is possibly TRBD2 (7 bases). Germline values: CDR1 SGHTS, CDR2 YDEGEE. The CDR3 has 15 residues. V lost 1 base, J lost 1 base, and 12 bases lay in between. The CDR3 reads CASSLRGAGSYEQYF. DNA for the CDR3: TGTGCCAGCAGCTTGCGGGGGGCTGGTTCCTACGAGCAGTACTTC.

The chain links TRBV5-5 to TRBJ2-3, with a tentative D call TRBD1 (5 bases). V was trimmed by 4 bases and J by 4 bases, leaving 10 bases between them. The CDR3 is 13 residues long. Germline V gene lookup returns CDR1 SGHKS and CDR2 YYEKEE (reference sequence). Written as DNA, the CDR3 is TGTGCCAGCAGCAGGGGTCTGGCAGATACGCAGTATTTT. Its translation: CASSRGLADTQYF. Full variable domain (outside the CDR3, taken from reference TRBV5-5 and TRBJ2-3): DAGVTQSPTHLIKTRGQQVTLRCSPISGHKSVSWYQQVLGQGPQFIFQYYEKEERGRGNFPDRFSARQFPNYSSELNVNALLLGDSALYLCASSRGLADTQYFGPGTRLTVL.

A word on this clone: The sample holds other DNA sequences that translate to the same CDR3. The chain's CDR3 is CASIRTQVNTEAFF. CDR3 coding DNA: TGTGCCAGCATTCGTACACAGGTGAACACTGAAGCTTTCTTT. The chain uses TRBV2 and TRBJ1-1, with D perhaps TRBD1 (5 bases). There are 14 residues in the CDR3. The germline CDR1 and CDR2 sequences are SNHLY and FYNNEI. Trimming pared 7 bases from V and 0 bases from J, leaving 12 bases between. The whole variable domain, filled in from reference TRBV2 and TRBJ1-1, reads EPEVTQTPSHQVTQMGQEVILRCVPISNHLYFYWYRQILGQKVEFLVSFYNNEISEKSEIFDDQFSVERPDGSNFTLKIRSTKLEDSAMYFCASIRTQVNTEAFFGQGTRLTVV.

Note on this clone: A junction boundary mismatches the germline segment, possibly from a read error. Other DNA sequences of this sample code for an identical CDR3. The chain uses TRBV7-7 and TRBJ1-1; D remains unclear. The CDR3 totals 13 residues. Germline CDR1 reads SSHAT; CDR2 reads FNYEAQ (reference sequence). The CDR3 DNA reads as TGTGCTAGCAGCCTCTCTGAGAACACTGAAGCTTTCTTT. It translates to CASSLSENTEAFF.

The chain recombines TRBV27 with TRBJ1-4; D ambiguous. This CDR3 has 13 amino acids. Trimming took 3 bases from V and 8 from J, leaving 10 bases between them. From germline, CDR1 is MNHEY and CDR2 SMNVEV (reference sequence). CDR3 in amino acids: CASSFRAAEKLFF. The CDR3 DNA reads as TGTGCCAGCAGTTTTCGGGCAGCAGAAAAACTGTTTTTT.

This clone occurred once. The identical CDR3 is also encoded by other nucleotide sequences in the sample. The J gene is TRBJ2-3, the V gene TRBV14, with D possibly matching TRBD2 (6 bases). V lost 4 bases, J lost 6 bases, and 8 bases lay in between. The CDR3 consists of 12 residues. Germline CDR1 and CDR2: SGHDN and FVKESK. CDR3: CASSPGGDTQYF. The DNA of the CDR3 is TGTGCCAGCAGCCCCGGAGGGGATACGCAGTATTTT.

The chain joins TRBV27 to TRBJ2-5; 8 bases fit TRBD2. The CDR3 has 15 residues. Trimming cost V 0 bases and J 6 bases; bases outside gene matches: 6. From germline, CDR1 is MNHEY and CDR2 SMNVEV (reference sequence). CDR3 sequence: CASSLSRAGGKTQYF. The CDR3 DNA follows: TGTGCCAGCAGTTTATCGCGGGCGGGGGGCAAGACCCAGTACTTC.

The CDR3 nucleotides are TGCGCCAGCAGCCAAGTTCGGGCGCTAGCGGGCACCCAAAACATTCAGTACTTC. It encodes CASSQVRALAGTQNIQYF. The V and J genes are TRBV4-1 and TRBJ2-4; 8 bases are a match to TRBD2. The CDR3 spans 18 residues. V was clipped by 1 base and J by 5 bases; unmatched bases: 13. CDR1 is MGHRA, CDR2 YSYEKL, per germline.

The chain is built from TRBV7-9 and TRBJ2-4; unclear D gene. Germline V lookup: CDR1 SEHNR, CDR2 FQNEAQ (reference sequence). This CDR3 contains 18 residues. Trimming pared 2 bases from V and 0 bases from J, leaving 17 bases between. CDR3 DNA sequence: TGTGCCAGCAGCTTATGGCTCCCAGCCGCGGCAGCCAAAAACATTCAGTACTTC. Its translation: CASSLWLPAAAAKNIQYF.

The V gene is TRBV10-2, the J gene TRBJ2-5; 13 nucleotides match TRBD2. CDR3 length equals 19 residues. Germline CDR1 reads WSHSY; CDR2 reads SAAADI. V shed 7 bases and J 0 bases; nucleotides not matched to a gene: 14. The CDR3 DNA follows: TGCGCCAGCACCCGGACCCGGACTAGCGGGAGAGAGTACCAAGAGACCCAGTACTTC. Translated: CASTRTRTSGREYQETQYF.

Note on this clone: Other DNA sequences in this specimen translate into the identical CDR3. The chain carries TRBV5-1 and TRBJ2-2; TRBD2 agrees at 9 bases. The CDR3 totals 15 residues. Germline V CDR1 and CDR2: SGHRS, YFSETQ. V lost 4 bases, J lost 2 bases, and 3 bases stayed unmatched. In nucleotides, the CDR3 is TGCGCCAGCAGCCCTAGCGGGGAAAACACCGGGGAGCTGTTTTTT. It encodes CASSPSGENTGELFF.